Listed here are 21 T cell receptor gamma chains from one sample, sequenced in a study of γδ T cells in repeated Plasmodium falciparum infection. TCRdb made new clone calls on the multiplex PCR reads using CATT. The sample lists about 30,000 gamma-chain clones, 1.4% occurring once. Gammadelta T cells were flow-sorted from PBMC into Vgamma9/Vdelta2+ and Vdelta2-negative populations for bulk analysis. The sample consisted of gamma-delta T cells from blood. The receptor source for this set is a pool of human donors (malaria-infected and uninfected, not separated).

In this sample, this clone turned up many times. This DNA translates differently at residue 8 from the TCRdb protein, which is that of a much larger clone; a read error is likely, and the protein shown is the DNA's own translation. The CDR3 spells CALWEVQVEELGKKIKVF. The CDR3 bases are TGTGCCTTGTGGGAGGTGCAAGTCGAAGAGTTGGGCAAAAAAATCAAGGTATTT. This sequence joins TRGV9 and TRGJP. Here the J gene was assigned by germline matching of the DNA, as TCRdb has none. The CDR3 contains 18 residues. After removal of 0 bases from V and 5 bases from J, the junction contained 7 bases not matched to a gene. Germline lookup yields CDR1 GITISATS and CDR2 ISYDGTV (reference sequence).

With regard to this clone: A read error likely explains why the TCRdb protein, taken from a much larger clone, differs from this DNA's translation at residue 17; the protein shown is translated from the DNA. The V gene reported is TRGV9; the J gene is uncalled. Germline V gene sequence: CDR1 GITISATS, CDR2 ISYDGTV (reference sequence). The CDR3 has 18 amino acids. CDR3 DNA: TGTGCCTTGTGGCAGGTGAGCCGGCAAGAGTTGGGCAAAAAAATCAAGTTATTT. It codes for CALWQVSRQELGKKIKLF.

Many counts were recorded for this clone. This sequence joins TRGV4 and TRGJ1 or TRGJ2. V gave up 0 bases and J gave up 12 bases; unmatched junction bases: 8. The germline gives CDR1 EGSTGY, CDR2 YDSYTSSV. The CDR3 spans 12 residues. CDR3 sequence reads: CATWDGPGGKLF. CDR3 sequence (DNA): TGTGCCACCTGGGATGGGCCGGGTGGGAAACTCTTT.

The table lists this clone with many counts. The protein that TCRdb holds for this DNA derives from a much larger clone and differs from the translated DNA at residue 6, which likely indicates a read error; the protein shown here is translated from the DNA. The chain employs TRGV9 and TRGJP. Germline trimming cut 6 bases from V and 8 bases from J; bases unmatched to any gene: 10. In germline, CDR1 is GITISATS, CDR2 ISYDGTV (reference sequence). The CDR3 is 16 residues long. CDR3: CALWSPSQLGKKIKVF. In DNA form, the CDR3 reads TGTGCCTTGTGGAGTCCTTCCCAGTTGGGCAAAAAAATCAAGGTATTT.

By share, this clone ranks as medium-sized. The rearrangement joins TRGV9 to TRGJ1 or TRGJ2. The CDR3 consists of 15 residues. Trimming cost V 3 bases and J 6 bases; bases outside gene matches: 14. Germline loops: CDR1 GITISATS, CDR2 ISYDGTV (reference sequence). The CDR3 spells CALWEPRLGSYKKLF. The CDR3 DNA reads TGTGCCTTGTGGGAGCCTCGCCTGGGGTCTTATAAGAAACTCTTT.

This clone was counted many times. The chain links TRGV9 to TRGJP. J lost 2 bases, V lost 0 bases, and 22 bases had no gene match. Germline V gene lookup returns CDR1 GITISATS and CDR2 ISYDGTV (reference sequence). The length of the CDR3 is 24 residues. This CDR3 is CALWEVHPRGHNTRQELGKKIKVF. The CDR3 DNA reads TGTGCCTTGTGGGAGGTGCACCCCCGGGGTCACAATACCCGGCAAGAGTTGGGCAAAAAAATCAAGGTATTT.

This clone was seen repeatedly, ten times or more. The chain couples TRGV9 to TRGJ1 or TRGJ2. The J gene comes from matching the DNA to germline here; TCRdb lacks it. The length of the CDR3 is 13 residues. Trimming cost V 2 bases and J 12 bases; bases outside gene matches: 13. Germline CDR1 is GITISATS and CDR2 is ISYDGTV (reference sequence). This CDR3 is CALWEARRWGKLF. CDR3 nucleotide sequence: TGTGCCTTGTGGGAGGCCCGCAGATGGGGGAAACTCTTT.

This clone was observed many times. The TCRdb protein comes from a much larger clone and disagrees with this DNA's translation at residue 5, likely due to a read error; the protein given here is derived from the DNA. V usage is TRGV3 and J usage is TRGJ1 or TRGJ2. From germline, CDR1 is VTNTFY and CDR2 YDVSTARD (reference sequence). This CDR3 comprises 11 residues. The CDR3 loop reads CATWARPRKLF. Here the CDR3 DNA reads TGTGCCACCTGGGCCAGGCCAAGGAAACTCTTT.

This clone appeared a few times. The protein given by TCRdb reflects a much larger clone and differs at residue 15 from this DNA's translation, likely from a read error; the protein shown is the DNA's translation. No J gene was called, and the V gene is TRGV9. Germline V gives CDR1 GITISATS, CDR2 ISYDGTV (reference sequence). CDR3 length equals 17 residues. In DNA form, the CDR3 reads TGTGCCTTGTGGGACCGAATCAGAGAGTTGGGCAAAAAAATCGAGGTATTT. The encoded protein is CALWDRIRELGKKIEVF.

The sample holds a few counts of this clone. TCRdb attributes to this sequence the protein of a much larger clone, which differs from the DNA translation at residue 12; a read error is likely, and the protein displayed is translated from the DNA. The CDR3 reads CALWEVGGWFKVF. CDR3 nucleotide sequence: TGTGCCTTGTGGGAGGTGGGGGGTTGGTTCAAGGTATTT. The chain uses TRGV9 and TRGJP. Matching the DNA to germline supplied the J gene, which TCRdb does not give. Germline V gives CDR1 GITISATS, CDR2 ISYDGTV (reference sequence). Losses at the gene ends were 0 bases for V and 23 bases for J; bases not matched to a gene: 10. This CDR3 region has 13 residues.

This clone came up a few times. This likely reflects a read error, since a far larger clone is one base away. Other DNA sequences in the sample encode the same CDR3. The chain couples TRGV2 to TRGJ1 or TRGJ2. TCRdb carries no J gene annotation; the J gene was assigned here by matching the DNA with germline. CDR1 and CDR2 (germline): EGSNGY, YDSYNSKV. The CDR3 totals 14 residues. The chain's CDR3 is CATWDGPGYYKKLF. Written as DNA, the CDR3 is TGTGCCACCTGGGACGGGCCTGGTTATTACAAGAAACTCTTT.

This clone has more than one count but fewer than ten. This sequence may be a read error, since a much larger clone differs from it by one base. In DNA, the CDR3 is TGTGCCACCTGGGACGTATATAGTAGTGATTGGATCAAGACGTTT. This codes for CATWDVYSSDWIKTF. The rearrangement links TRGV2 to TRGJP2. As TCRdb names no J gene, one was assigned here on the basis of a DNA match to germline. The germline V gene encodes CDR1 EGSNGY and CDR2 YDSYNSKV. The CDR3 consists of 15 residues. Unmatched junction bases numbered 3, after V lost 2 bases and J lost 0 bases.

This clone occurred many times. A much larger clone lies a single base off, so this may be a read error. The rearrangement uses TRGV3 and TRGJP1. Germline V gene lookup returns CDR1 VTNTFY and CDR2 YDVSTARD (reference sequence). The CDR3 is 15 residues long. CDR3 loop: CATWDRQSTSWFKIF. For the CDR3, the DNA is TGTGCCACCTGGGACAGACAAAGCACTAGTTGGTTCAAGATATTT.

This clone was seen only a few times. The amino acid sequence in TCRdb belongs to a much larger clone and departs from this DNA's translation at residue 8, likely a sequencing read error; the sequence shown is translated from the DNA. V gene TRGV9 combines with J gene TRGJ1 or TRGJ2. TCRdb leaves out the J gene; it was filled in here by matching the DNA to germline. CDR3 size: 18 residues. Germline V gene data show CDR1 as GITISATS and CDR2 as ISYDGTV (reference sequence). V was pared by 1 base and J by 1 base, with 16 bases of the junction left unmatched. CDR3 DNA sequence: TGTGCCTTGTGGGAGGTACAACGATTAGGCGATAATTATTATAAGAAACTCTTT. Translating gives CALWEVQRLGDNYYKKLF.

This clone was observed at least ten times. The J gene is TRGJ1 or TRGJ2, the V gene TRGV4. As TCRdb names no J gene, one was assigned here on the basis of a DNA match to germline. V trimming: 1 base; J trimming: 9 bases; junction bases outside the gene matches: 6. The CDR3 sequence is 12 residues long. Germline CDR1 and CDR2: EGSTGY and YDSYTSSV. CDR3 sequence reads: CATWDGRFKKLF. The CDR3 bases are TGTGCCACCTGGGATGGCCGATTTAAGAAACTCTTT.

Details on this clone: Translating this DNA gives a protein that differs at residue 3 from the TCRdb one, which belongs to a much larger clone; a read error is likely, and the protein shown is this translation. The V gene is given as TRGV2, and no J gene call is available. Germline CDR1 and CDR2: EGSNGY and YDSYNSKV. This CDR3 has 14 amino acids. The CDR3 region has the DNA TGTGCCGCCTGGGACGCATACGTTAAAGGCTTTCAGCTCTTT. Its protein is CAAWDAYVKGFQLF.

Many counts were recorded for this clone. A far larger clone is one base from this, pointing to a likely read error. Additional DNA sequences in this sample encode the identical CDR3. For the V gene the call is TRGV4; the J gene has no call. Germline V CDR1 and CDR2: EGSTGY, YDSYTSSV. CDR3 length: 9 amino acids. CDR3 loop: CATWDVKLF. The CDR3 coding sequence is TGTGCCACCTGGGATGTTAAACTCTTT.

This clone appeared a few times. TCRdb lists the protein of a much larger clone for this DNA, which differs at residue 5, so this is likely a read error; the protein given here is translated from the DNA itself. The chain recombines TRGV9 with TRGJ1 or TRGJ2. TCRdb offers no J gene call, so here the DNA was matched to germline to obtain one. Unmatched junction bases numbered 7, after V lost 5 bases and J lost 9 bases. This CDR3 is built from 11 residues. The germline V gene encodes CDR1 GITISATS and CDR2 ISYDGTV (reference sequence). In DNA form, the CDR3 reads TGTGCCTTGTGGGCGCCACCTAAGAAACTCTTT. This gives the protein CALWAPPKKLF.

Of note for this clone: This DNA's translation differs at residue 13 from TCRdb's protein, which comes from a much larger clone; a read error is likely, and the protein shown is translated from the DNA. J is TRGJP and V is TRGV9. The J gene, not given by TCRdb, was assigned here from a germline match of the nucleotide sequence. The CDR3 covers 17 residues. The germline CDR1 and CDR2 sequences are GITISATS and ISYDGTV (reference sequence). The CDR3 DNA is TGTGCCTTGTGGGAGGAAGATTTCGAGTTGGGCAAAGAAATCAAGGTATTT. This sequence encodes CALWEEDFELGKEIKVF.

The sample holds many counts of this clone. A much bigger clone sits one base away, suggesting this may be a read error. Other DNA sequences in this sample translate to the same CDR3. The rearrangement uses TRGV2 and TRGJ1 or TRGJ2. J gave up 10 bases and V 2 bases, and 8 bases lay outside the gene matches. Germline CDR1 EGSNGY, CDR2 YDSYNSKV. CDR3 length equals 12 residues. The CDR3 is CATWDERNKKLF. CDR3 DNA: TGTGCCACCTGGGACGAGAGGAACAAGAAACTCTTT.

This clone has a handful of counts. Only one base separates this from a far larger clonotype, so it likely reflects a read error. This sample also contains other DNA sequences that code for the same CDR3. The CDR3 region is CALWEVQCYYKKLF. CDR3 bases: TGTGCCCTGTGGGAGGTGCAATGTTATTATAAGAAACTCTTT. V usage is TRGV9 and J usage is TRGJ1 or TRGJ2. Matching the DNA to germline supplied the J gene, which TCRdb does not give. Germline-derived CDR1 and CDR2 are GITISATS and ISYDGTV (reference sequence). The CDR3 sequence is 14 residues long.